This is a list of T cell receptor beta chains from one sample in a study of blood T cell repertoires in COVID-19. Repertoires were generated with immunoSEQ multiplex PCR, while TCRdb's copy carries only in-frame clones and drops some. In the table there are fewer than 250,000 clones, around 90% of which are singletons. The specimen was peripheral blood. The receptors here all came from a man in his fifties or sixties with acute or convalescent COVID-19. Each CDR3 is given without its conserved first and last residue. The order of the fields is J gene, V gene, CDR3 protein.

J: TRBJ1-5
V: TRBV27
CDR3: ASSPNGIESNQPQH

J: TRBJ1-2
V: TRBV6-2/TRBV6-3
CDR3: ASSPTGAGYT

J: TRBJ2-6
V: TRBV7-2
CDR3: ASSPRDRVLSGANVLT

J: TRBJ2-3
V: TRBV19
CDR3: ASRGGTSGRTQY

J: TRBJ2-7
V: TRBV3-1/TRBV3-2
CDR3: ASSQTSGGRNEQY

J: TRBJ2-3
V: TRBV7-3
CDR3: ASSFPGGGRSTDTQY

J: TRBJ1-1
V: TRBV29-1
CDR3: SVREQMNTEAF

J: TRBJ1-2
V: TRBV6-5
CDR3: ASSSRQGANYGYT

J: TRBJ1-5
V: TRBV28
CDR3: ATLQGGRNQPQH

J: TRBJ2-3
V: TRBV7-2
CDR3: ASSTRLAGAGDTQY

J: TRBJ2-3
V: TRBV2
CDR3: ATKGGTSFGSDTQY

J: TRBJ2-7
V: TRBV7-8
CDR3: ASSPGTSGRSSYEQY

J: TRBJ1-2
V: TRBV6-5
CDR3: ASRSPSGAWGYT

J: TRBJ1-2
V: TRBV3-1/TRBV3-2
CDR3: ASSLWGVHGYT

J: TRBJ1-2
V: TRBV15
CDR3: ATSRGGPGPHYGYT

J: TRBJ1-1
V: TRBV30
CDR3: AWSPLGGSTEAF

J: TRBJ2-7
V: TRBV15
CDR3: ATSRLTGTGGYEQY

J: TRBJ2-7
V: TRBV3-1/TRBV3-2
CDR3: ASSALAGGTYEQY

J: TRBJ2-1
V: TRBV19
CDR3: ASSPRASGVSEQF

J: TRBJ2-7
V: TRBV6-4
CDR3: ASSVDSRSNEQY

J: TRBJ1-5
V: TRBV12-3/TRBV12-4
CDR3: ASRPGGQPQH

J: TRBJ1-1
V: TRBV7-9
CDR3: ASGRQGTEAF

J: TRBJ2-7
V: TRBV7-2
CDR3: ASSLNGLAQY

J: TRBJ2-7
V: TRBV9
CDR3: ASSVGGSGRGEQY

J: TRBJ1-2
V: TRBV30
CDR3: AWSGRQGSSGYT

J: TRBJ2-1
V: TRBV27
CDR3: ASSSGRQPF

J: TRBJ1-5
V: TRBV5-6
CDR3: ASSLGTGKPSNQPQH

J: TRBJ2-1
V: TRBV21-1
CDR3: ASSKGDRAYNEQF

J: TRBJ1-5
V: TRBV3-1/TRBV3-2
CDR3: ASRAGTAPNQPQH

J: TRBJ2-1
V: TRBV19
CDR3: ASSKEGGGYNEQF

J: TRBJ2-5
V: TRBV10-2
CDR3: ASTQIFQGTQY

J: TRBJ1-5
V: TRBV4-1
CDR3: ASSQGGQGYSNQPQH

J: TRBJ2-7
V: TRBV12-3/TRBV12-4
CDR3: ASTPGGASEQY

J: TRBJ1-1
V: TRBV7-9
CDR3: ASSQPQVMEAF

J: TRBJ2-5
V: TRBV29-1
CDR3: SVIPPSGLETQY

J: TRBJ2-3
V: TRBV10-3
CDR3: AISESAQSTDTQY

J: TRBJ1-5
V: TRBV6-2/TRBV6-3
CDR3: ASSSRSQPQH

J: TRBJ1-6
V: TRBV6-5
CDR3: ASSYSESSYNSPLH

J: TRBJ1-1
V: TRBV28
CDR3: ASTFPGTGGEAF

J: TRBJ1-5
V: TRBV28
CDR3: ASSLWAGGGNNQPQH

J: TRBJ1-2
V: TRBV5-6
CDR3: ASSRDSYGYT

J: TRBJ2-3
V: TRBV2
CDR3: ASSEFAGTSGGSTDTQY

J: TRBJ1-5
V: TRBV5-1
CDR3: ASREGQGNQPQH

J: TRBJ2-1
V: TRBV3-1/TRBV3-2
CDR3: ASRKVDEQF

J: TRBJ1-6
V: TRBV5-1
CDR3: ASSPTDWDSYNSPLH

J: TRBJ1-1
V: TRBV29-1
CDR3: SAQAGTGVTEAF

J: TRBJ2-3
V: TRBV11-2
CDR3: ASSRIRTSGGRSTDTQY

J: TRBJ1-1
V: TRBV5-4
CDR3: ASSLGRADNTEAF

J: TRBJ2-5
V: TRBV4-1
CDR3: ASSRVSSQETQY

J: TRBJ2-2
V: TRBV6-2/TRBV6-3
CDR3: ASSYGGATGELF